The clone carrying this TCR beta chain was counted only a few times. The antigen is undetermined. This specimen belongs to a study of T cells after yellow fever vaccination. Study-level background: Where fractions had low cell numbers, libraries were prepared from them with the SMART-Seq v4 Ultra Low Input RNA kit. Study-level results: It was a small share of clonotypes that appeared in both CD4 and CD8 compartments. A large majority of primary-vaccination clones showed up again after the booster (around 96% CD4, around 85% CD8).

MiXCR, applied by TCRdb to the 5' RACE reads, yields one record per CDR3 protein. The profile shows 300,000 to 400,000 distinct CDR3 sequences, 4% of them singletons. Germline V lookup: CDR1 LGHNA, CDR2 YSLEER. Trimming shortened V by 0 bases and J by 0 bases, and 8 bases separated the two germline ends. The CDR3 runs to 15 residues. The chain carries TRBV4-3 and TRBJ2-5; no clear D. The source of this sequence is a man between 18 and 35 years old who received the YFV17D yellow fever vaccine. Specimen: PBMCs, collected 5 days after the yellow fever booster vaccination. DNA for the CDR3: TGCGCCAGCAGCCAAGATTTGAGCGACCAAGAGACCCAGTACTTC. Translation gives CASSQDLSDQETQYF.